This T cell receptor (beta chain) was retrieved from a study of T cell responses to AZD1222 COVID-19 vaccine (dated by TCRdb to about 2021). A note on the overall study: AZD1222 recipients given second doses at about 4 weeks or at about 12 weeks were pooled, since spike-specific TCR depth and breadth were not found to differ between the two schedules. Trial participants were enrolled by age into subgroups of 18-55, 56-69 and 70-plus years, and about 150, 27 and 61 TCR-sequenced participants, respectively, were included in these subgroups. TCR sequencing was performed for 230 to 250 trial participants, of whom about 200 were given two doses of AZD1222 and around 25 were given two doses of MenACWY control vaccine.

The CDR3, from cysteine to phenylalanine, totals 17 residues. Left in the record is the CDR3 DNA by itself, 51 bases read in frame from the first base. Here V drops 0 bases and J drops 5 bases, and the junction holds 8 bases not matched to any gene. Taken from the germline V gene (reference sequence), the CDR1 and CDR2 loops are LNHNV and YYDKDF. Details on this clone: Its binding antigen is unknown. No base-level quality is on record; no much larger clone is a single base apart.

The CDR3 regions of human TCRbeta chains were analyzed by immunosequencing. The published analysis was carried out like this. TCRs in the repertoires were matched against a reference library of SARS-CoV-2-specific TCRs that had been generated with the MIRA antigen-specificity platform. Breadth was defined as the fraction of unique TCRs that were SARS-CoV-2-associated. Depth was defined as the fraction of total T cells that were SARS-CoV-2-associated. Using the MIRA data, every spike-specific TCR was mapped to the spike region that the TCR reacted to and assigned to either a CD4 or a CD8 class. Log10-transformed breadth and depth values were compared by one-way ANOVA with Sidak's multiple comparisons tests. Here the immuneACCESS table is served through TCRdb, limited to in-frame sequences with V and J called. Missing clones are a known gap in these copies; in checked studies unresolved V genes cover under half, and the rest lacks a known reason. D and trimming come from the DNA, and the V and J calls and clone size come from that table. For this sample there are under 150,000 clones; 90% to 95% appear just once. The ten largest clones capture around 5.2% of the sample.

The time point tag for this specimen amounts to: baseline before first vaccination. Samples from vaccinated people were obtained from the UK trials COV001 and COV002, which included a single-blind randomized controlled phase 2/3 trial of AZD1222 (ChAdOx1 nCoV-19) in healthy adults. For TCRbeta chain sequencing, PBMC samples from trial participants were taken at day 0 and at day 28 after the second dose. Broader findings and caveats from the paper: Conclusions about previously exposed vaccinees are limited because only five or six AZD1222 recipients were SARS-CoV-2 seropositive at baseline. The whole spike protein was spanned by vaccine-associated CD4 TCRs, and dominant responses were seen in regions 160-218 and 743-854. Participants were mostly white British, with more females than males. The authors suggested clonal diversity may have been underestimated. Spike-specific TCR breadth and depth rose significantly after two AZD1222 doses compared with day 0 and with MenACWY recipients. Because no day 14 peak-response samples were available, repertoires were characterized only after the peak T cell response. In the small 56-69-year group, the increase in depth fell short of significance, most likely because of low power. Nearly half of unique spike-specific TCRs reportedly recognized epitopes outside regions mutated in the B.1.351 and B.1.1.7 variants.

This sample comprised peripheral blood, obtained on day 0 of AZD1222 vaccination. The chain employs TRBV15 and TRBJ2-1; the central 9 bases match TRBD2. The receptor comes from an adult in good health. The nucleotides read TGTGCCACCAGCAGAGATTTTAGGGCTAGCGGGGACAATGAGCAGTTCTTC. Its protein is CATSRDFRASGDNEQFF.